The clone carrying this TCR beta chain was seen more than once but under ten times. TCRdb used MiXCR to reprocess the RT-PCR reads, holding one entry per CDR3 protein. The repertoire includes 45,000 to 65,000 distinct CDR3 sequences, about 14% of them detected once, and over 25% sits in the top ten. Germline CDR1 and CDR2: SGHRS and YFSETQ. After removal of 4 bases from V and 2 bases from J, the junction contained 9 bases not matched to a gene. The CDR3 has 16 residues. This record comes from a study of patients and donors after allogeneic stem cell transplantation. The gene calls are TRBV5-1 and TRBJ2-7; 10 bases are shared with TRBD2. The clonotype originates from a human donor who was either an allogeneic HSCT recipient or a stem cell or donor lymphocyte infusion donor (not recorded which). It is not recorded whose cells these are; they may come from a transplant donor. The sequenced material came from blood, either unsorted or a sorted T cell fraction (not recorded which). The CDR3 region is CASSPRTSGLTYEQYF. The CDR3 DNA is TGCGCCAGCAGCCCCAGGACTAGCGGTTTAACCTACGAGCAGTACTTC.